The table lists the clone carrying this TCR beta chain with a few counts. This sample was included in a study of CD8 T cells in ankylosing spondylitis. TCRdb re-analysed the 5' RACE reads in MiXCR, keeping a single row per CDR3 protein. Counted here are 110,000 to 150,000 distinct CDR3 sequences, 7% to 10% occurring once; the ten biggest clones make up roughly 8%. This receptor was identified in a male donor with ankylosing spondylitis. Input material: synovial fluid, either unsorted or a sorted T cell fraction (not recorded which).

Written as DNA, the CDR3 is TGTGCCAGCAGCGGGGACACAGGTTCACCCCTCCACTTT. Translated: CASSGDTGSPLHF. The V gene is TRBV7-2, the J gene TRBJ1-6; maybe TRBD1 (6 bases). Germline values: CDR1 SGHTA, CDR2 FQGNSA. This CDR3 comprises 13 residues. The V end lost 5 bases, the J end lost 9 bases, and 11 bases lay between the germline ends.